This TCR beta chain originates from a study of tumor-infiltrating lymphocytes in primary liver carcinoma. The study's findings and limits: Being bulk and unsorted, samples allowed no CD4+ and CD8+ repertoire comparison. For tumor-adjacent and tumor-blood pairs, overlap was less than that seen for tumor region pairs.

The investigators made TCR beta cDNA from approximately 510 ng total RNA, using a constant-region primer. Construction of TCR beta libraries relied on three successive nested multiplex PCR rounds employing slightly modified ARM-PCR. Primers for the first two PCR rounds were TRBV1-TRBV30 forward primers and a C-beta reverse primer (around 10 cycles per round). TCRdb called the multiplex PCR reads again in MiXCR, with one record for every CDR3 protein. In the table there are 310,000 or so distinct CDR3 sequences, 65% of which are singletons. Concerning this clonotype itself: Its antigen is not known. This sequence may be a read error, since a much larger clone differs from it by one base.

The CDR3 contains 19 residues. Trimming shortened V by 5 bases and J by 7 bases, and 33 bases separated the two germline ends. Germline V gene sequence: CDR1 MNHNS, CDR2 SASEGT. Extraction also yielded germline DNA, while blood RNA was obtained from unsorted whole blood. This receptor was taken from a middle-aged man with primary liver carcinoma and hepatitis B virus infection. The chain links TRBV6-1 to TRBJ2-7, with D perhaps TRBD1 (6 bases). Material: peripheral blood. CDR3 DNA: TGTGCCAGCAGTATGGCCGTTACAGGGAGACTGGCTCCGTTCCAGGAGCAGTACTTC. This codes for CASSMAVTGRLAPFQEQYF.